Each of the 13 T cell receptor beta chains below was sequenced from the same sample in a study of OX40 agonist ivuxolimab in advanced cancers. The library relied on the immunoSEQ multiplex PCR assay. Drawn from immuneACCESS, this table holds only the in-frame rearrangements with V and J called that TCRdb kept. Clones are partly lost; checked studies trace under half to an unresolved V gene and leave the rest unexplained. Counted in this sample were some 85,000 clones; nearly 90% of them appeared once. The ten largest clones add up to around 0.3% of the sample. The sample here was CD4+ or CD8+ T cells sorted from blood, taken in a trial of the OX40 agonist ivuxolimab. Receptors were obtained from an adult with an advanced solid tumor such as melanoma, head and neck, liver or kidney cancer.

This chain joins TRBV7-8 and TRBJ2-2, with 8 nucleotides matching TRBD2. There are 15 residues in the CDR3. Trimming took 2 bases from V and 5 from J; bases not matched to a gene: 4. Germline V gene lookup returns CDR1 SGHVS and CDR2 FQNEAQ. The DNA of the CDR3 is TGTGCCAGCAGCTTACCGGGGGGGAGGACCGGGGAGCTGTTTTTT. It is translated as CASSLPGGRTGELFF.

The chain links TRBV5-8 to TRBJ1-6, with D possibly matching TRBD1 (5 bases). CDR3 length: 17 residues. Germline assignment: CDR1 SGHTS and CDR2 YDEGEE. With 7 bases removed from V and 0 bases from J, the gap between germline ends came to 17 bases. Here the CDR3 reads CASVEGRLSSYNSPLHF. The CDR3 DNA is TGTGCCAGCGTGGAGGGACGACTAAGCTCCTATAATTCACCCCTCCACTTT.

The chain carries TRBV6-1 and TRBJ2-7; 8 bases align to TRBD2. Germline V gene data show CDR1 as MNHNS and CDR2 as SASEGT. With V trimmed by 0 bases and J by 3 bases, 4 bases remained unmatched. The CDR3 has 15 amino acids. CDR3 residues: CASSEAPRGGYEQYF. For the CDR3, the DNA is TGTGCCAGCAGTGAAGCGCCCCGGGGGGGCTACGAGCAGTACTTC.

CDR3 sequence reads: CASSVGTSGGLETQYF. The CDR3 DNA reads as TGTGCCAGCAGCGTAGGGACTAGCGGGGGGTTGGAGACCCAGTACTTC. J is TRBJ2-5 and V is TRBV9, with TRBD2 matching over 14 bases. Per germline, CDR1 SGDLS and CDR2 YYNGEE. The ends lost 0 bases at V and 5 bases at J; junction bases unmatched: 3. CDR3 size: 16 residues.

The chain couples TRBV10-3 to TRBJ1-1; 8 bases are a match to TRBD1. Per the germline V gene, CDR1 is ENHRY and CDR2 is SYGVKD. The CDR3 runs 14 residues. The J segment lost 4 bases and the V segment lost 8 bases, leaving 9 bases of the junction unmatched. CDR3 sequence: CAIGMAGGPTEAFF. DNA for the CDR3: TGTGCCATCGGGATGGCAGGGGGCCCCACTGAAGCTTTCTTT.

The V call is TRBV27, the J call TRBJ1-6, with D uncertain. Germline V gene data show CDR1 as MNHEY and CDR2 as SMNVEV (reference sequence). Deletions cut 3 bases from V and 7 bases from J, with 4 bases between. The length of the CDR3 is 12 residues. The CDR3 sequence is CASSLANSPLHF. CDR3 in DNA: TGTGCCAGCAGTTTGGCGAATTCACCCCTCCACTTT.

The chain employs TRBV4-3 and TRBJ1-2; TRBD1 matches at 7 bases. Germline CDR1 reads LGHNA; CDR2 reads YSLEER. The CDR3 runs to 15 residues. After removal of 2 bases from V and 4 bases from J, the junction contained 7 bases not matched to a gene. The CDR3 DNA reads TGCGCCAGCAGCCAAATAAACGACAGGGCCTATGGCTACACCTTC. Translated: CASSQINDRAYGYTF.

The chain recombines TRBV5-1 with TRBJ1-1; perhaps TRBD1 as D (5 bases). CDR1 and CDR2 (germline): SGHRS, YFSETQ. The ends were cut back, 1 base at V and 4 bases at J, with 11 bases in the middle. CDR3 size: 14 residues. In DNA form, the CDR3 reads TGCGCCAGCAGCTTGCAGGGCAGGGCCACTGAAGCTTTCTTT. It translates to CASSLQGRATEAFF.

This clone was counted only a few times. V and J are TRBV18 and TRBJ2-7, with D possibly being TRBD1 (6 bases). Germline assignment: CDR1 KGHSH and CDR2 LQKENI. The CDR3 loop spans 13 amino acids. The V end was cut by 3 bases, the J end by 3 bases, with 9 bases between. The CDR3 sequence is CASSPRQDYEQYF. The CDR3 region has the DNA TGTGCCAGCTCACCCCGACAGGACTACGAGCAGTACTTC. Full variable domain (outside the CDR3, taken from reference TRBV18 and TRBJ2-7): NAGVMQNPRHLVRRRGQEARLRCSPMKGHSHVYWYRQLPEEGLKFMVYLQKENIIDESGMPKERFSAEFPKEGPSILRIQQVVRGDSAAYFCASSPRQDYEQYFGPGTRLTVT.

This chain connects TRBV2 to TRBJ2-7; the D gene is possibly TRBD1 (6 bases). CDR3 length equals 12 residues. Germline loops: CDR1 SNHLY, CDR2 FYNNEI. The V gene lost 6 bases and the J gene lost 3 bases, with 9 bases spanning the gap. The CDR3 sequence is CASRTQGYEQYF. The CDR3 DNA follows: TGTGCCAGCAGAACACAGGGCTACGAGCAGTACTTC.

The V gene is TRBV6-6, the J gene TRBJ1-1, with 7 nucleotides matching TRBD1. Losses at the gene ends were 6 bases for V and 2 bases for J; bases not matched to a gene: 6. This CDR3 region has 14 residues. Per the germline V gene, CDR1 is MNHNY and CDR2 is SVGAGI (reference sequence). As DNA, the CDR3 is TGTGCCAGCAGCTTAAGGACAGGAAACACTGAAGCTTTCTTT. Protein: CASSLRTGNTEAFF.

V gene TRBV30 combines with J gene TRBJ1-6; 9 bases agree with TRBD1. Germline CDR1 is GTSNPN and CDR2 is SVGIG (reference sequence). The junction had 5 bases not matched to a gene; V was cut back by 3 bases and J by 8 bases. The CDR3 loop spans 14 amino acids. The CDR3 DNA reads TGTGCCTGGAGGCCCCGGGACAGGGATTCACCCCTCCACTTT. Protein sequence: CAWRPRDRDSPLHF.

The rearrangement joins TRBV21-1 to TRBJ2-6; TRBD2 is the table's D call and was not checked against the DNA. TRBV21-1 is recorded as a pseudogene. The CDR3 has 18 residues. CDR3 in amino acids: CAARIEGRTTAGANVLTF. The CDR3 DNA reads TGTGCCGCCCGAATTGAAGGGAGAACCACCGCTGGGGCCAACGTCCTGACTTTC.